These 27 T cell receptor beta chains came from one sample sequenced in a study of blood T cells in healthy people across ages. Using a J-beta primer mix together with a sample-barcoded 5' primer, a second PCR was run for about 7 to 12 cycles. Via MiXCR, TCRdb re-called the 5' RACE reads, giving one row per CDR3 protein. This table holds fewer than 750,000 distinct CDR3 sequences, more than 45% found once. Sequencing used blood. The origin of the receptors is a woman of 80 years or more in good health.

This clonotype has a handful of counts. A single base separates this from a much larger clone, so it may be a read error. This chain joins TRBV5-1 and TRBJ1-4, with D perhaps TRBD1 (5 bases). CDR3 size: 14 residues. Germline CDR1 is SGHRS and CDR2 is YFSETQ. The CDR3 DNA reads as TGCGCCAGCAGCTTTCAAGGGGATGGTGAAAAACCGTTTTTT. Translated, it gives CASSFQGDGEKPFF.

V usage is TRBV24-1 and J usage is TRBJ2-3; D perhaps matches TRBD2 (5 bases). The V gene lost 8 bases and the J gene lost 3 bases, with 11 bases spanning the gap. CDR3 length equals 13 residues. Germline loops: CDR1 KGHDR, CDR2 SFDVKD. CDR3: CATMETGTDTQYF. CDR3 in DNA: TGTGCCACCATGGAGACGGGAACAGATACGCAGTATTTT.

The rearrangement joins TRBV7-9 to TRBJ2-5; 11 bases align to TRBD2. This CDR3 is built from 17 residues. Germline V lookup: CDR1 SEHNR, CDR2 FQNEAQ (reference sequence). J gave up 3 bases and V 2 bases, and 8 bases lay outside the gene matches. CDR3 amino acids: CASSLRSGRAREETQYF. CDR3 nucleotide sequence: TGTGCCAGCAGCTTACGTAGCGGGAGGGCCCGAGAAGAGACCCAGTACTTC.

The chain joins TRBV4-2 to TRBJ2-6; D gene ambiguous. In germline, CDR1 is LGHNA, CDR2 YNFKEQ. The CDR3 spans 15 residues. The V and J ends lost 4 bases and 0 bases respectively, with 7 bases between them. As DNA, the CDR3 is TGTGCCAGCAGCCGCTCTGACTCTGGGGCCAACGTCCTGACTTTC. Its protein is CASSRSDSGANVLTF.

The V gene is TRBV6-1, the J gene TRBJ2-4; D is undetermined. Trimming took off 1 base at V and 6 bases at J, with 16 bases between the two ends. The CDR3 is made up of 16 amino acids. In germline, CDR1 is MNHNS, CDR2 SASEGT. CDR3 sequence (DNA): TGTGCCAGCAGTGAAGTTGGGGTCAGGAATGGAAACATTCAGTACTTC. Protein product: CASSEVGVRNGNIQYF.

Notes on this clonotype: It may be a read error: a sequence one base away is much more abundant. The genes are TRBV5-1 and TRBJ2-3; 8 bases are shared with TRBD1. Looked up from germline, CDR1 is SGHRS and CDR2 is YFSETQ. The length of the CDR3 is 14 residues. The CDR3 reads CASSPDRATGTQYF. CDR3 DNA: TGCGCCAGCAGCCCGGACAGGGCCACAGGTACGCAGTATTTT.

This chain uses TRBV12-3 or TRBV12-4 with TRBJ1-5; 10 bases match TRBD1. This CDR3 is built from 14 residues. The ends lost 7 bases at V and 4 bases at J; junction bases unmatched: 4. Here the CDR3 reads CASTSGQGNQPQHF. CDR3 DNA sequence: TGTGCCAGCACATCGGGACAGGGGAATCAGCCCCAGCATTTT.

This clonotype was observed a few times. The rearrangement links TRBV2 to TRBJ1-5; D remains unclear. CDR1 is SNHLY, CDR2 FYNNEI, per germline. Deletions cut 2 bases from V and 1 base from J, with 15 bases between. This CDR3 has 17 amino acids. CDR3 protein: CASSESFGLRSNQPQHF. The CDR3 DNA sequence: TGTGCCAGCAGTGAATCGTTTGGGCTGAGAAGCAATCAGCCCCAGCATTTT.

Ten or more counts support this clonotype. The chain recombines TRBV29-1 with TRBJ2-5; 9 bases align to TRBD1. The CDR3 length is 16 residues. With 6 bases clipped from V and 5 bases from J, the junction kept 16 bases outside the gene matches. In germline, CDR1 is SQVTM, CDR2 ANQGSEA. CDR3 in DNA: TGCAGCGTCGTGCCTCAGAACAGGGGGCGCCCGGAGACCCAGTACTTC. It yields the protein CSVVPQNRGRPETQYF.

Note on this clonotype: The junction shows a germline mismatch at one end, possibly a read error. The chain joins TRBV12-3 or TRBV12-4 to TRBJ2-3; 7 positions match TRBD1. The CDR3 runs to 14 residues. As DNA, the CDR3 is TGTGCCAGCAACCTCGACAGGGCCGCAGATGCGCAGTATTTT. This sequence encodes CASNLDRAADAQYF.

A note on this clonotype: This may arise from a read error, as a much more abundant clone is one base away. The CDR3 nucleotides read TGTGCCAGCTCACCGGCAGTGGATAAGCCCCAGCATTTT. Translated, it gives CASSPAVDKPQHF. The chain employs TRBV18 and TRBJ1-5; D unclear. Looked up from germline, CDR1 is KGHSH and CDR2 is LQKENI. This CDR3 spans 13 amino acids. V was shortened by 3 bases and J by 8 bases, with 11 bases between the two germline ends.

At least ten counts were recorded for this clonotype. V usage is TRBV6-5 and J usage is TRBJ2-2; perhaps TRBD1 as D (5 bases). The ends were cut back, 6 bases at V and 3 bases at J, with 14 bases in the middle. The CDR3 consists of 15 residues. Germline loops: CDR1 MNHEY, CDR2 SVGAGI. The CDR3 region has the DNA TGTGCCAGCAGGTCAGGGAATACCTACACCGGGGAGCTGTTTTTT. It translates to CASRSGNTYTGELFF.

The chain carries TRBV3-1 and TRBJ2-7, with a tentative D call TRBD2 (6 bases). Germline CDR1 LGHDT, CDR2 YNNKEL (reference sequence). The CDR3 covers 16 residues. The germline V and J ends were trimmed by 0 bases and 0 bases, with 12 bases remaining between them. The CDR3 sequence is CASSQDRAGSSYEQYF. CDR3 nucleotides: TGTGCCAGCAGCCAAGATCGAGCGGGCAGCTCCTACGAGCAGTACTTC.

V is TRBV7-2 and J is TRBJ1-5, with a tentative D call TRBD1 (5 bases). V was clipped by 0 bases and J by 0 bases, with 9 bases between them. The CDR3 sequence is 16 residues long. Germline assignment: CDR1 SGHTA and CDR2 FQGNSA. The CDR3 sequence: CASSLAGTYSNQPQHF. The CDR3 DNA follows: TGTGCCAGCAGCTTAGCGGGGACCTATAGCAATCAGCCCCAGCATTTT.

The chain has TRBV20-1 and TRBJ2-5, with D tentatively TRBD1 (5 bases). This CDR3 has 14 residues. Germline CDR1 reads DFQATT; CDR2 reads SNEGSKA (reference sequence). V gave up 2 bases and J gave up 4 bases, with 14 bases separating them. CDR3 loop: CSARSGRAPETQYF. In DNA form, the CDR3 reads TGCAGTGCTAGATCCGGCAGGGCCCCAGAGACCCAGTACTTC.

In its sample, this clonotype was seen a few times. V is TRBV3-1 and J is TRBJ2-7; the D is unclear. There are 14 residues in the CDR3. Trimming removed 0 bases from V and 7 bases from J, with 13 bases in between. Germline V lookup: CDR1 LGHDT, CDR2 YNNKEL (reference sequence). This chain's CDR3 is CASSQEVWAHEQYF. DNA for the CDR3: TGTGCCAGCAGCCAAGAGGTCTGGGCCCATGAGCAGTACTTC.

With regard to this clonotype: This sequence may be a read error, since a much larger clone differs from it by one base. The rearrangement uses TRBV12-3 or TRBV12-4 and TRBJ2-3; the D gene could be TRBD1 or TRBD2 (5 bases each). The CDR3 consists of 14 residues. In DNA form, the CDR3 reads TGTGTCAGCAGCCGGGACGGTAGCACAGATACGCAGTATTTT. This sequence encodes CVSSRDGSTDTQYF.

The gene calls are TRBV6-5 and TRBJ1-1, with D maybe TRBD1 (5 bases). Germline V gene data show CDR1 as MNHEY and CDR2 as SVGAGI. The CDR3 covers 15 residues. V shed 2 bases and J shed 4 bases, with 14 bases lying between them. CDR3 loop: CASSYDVRVGTEAFF. The DNA of the CDR3 is TGTGCCAGCAGTTACGATGTCAGGGTAGGCACTGAAGCTTTCTTT.

This clonotype was counted ten times or more. The chain has TRBV12-3 or TRBV12-4 and TRBJ2-1; 9 positions match TRBD1. The CDR3 is made up of 17 amino acids. V lost 1 base to trimming and J lost 3 bases; unmatched junction nucleotides: 7. The CDR3 region is CASSLVWTGDRYNEQFF. The CDR3 DNA sequence: TGTGCCAGCAGTTTAGTGTGGACAGGGGACCGCTACAATGAGCAGTTCTTC.

The chain recombines TRBV20-1 with TRBJ2-5, with D possibly being TRBD1 or TRBD2 (7 bases each). This CDR3 has 13 amino acids. Trimming left V 6 bases short and J 2 bases short, with 13 bases between. From germline, CDR1 is DFQATT and CDR2 SNEGSKA (reference sequence). The CDR3 nucleotides are TGCAGTGCCTCAGGGGGGGCTCAAGAGACCCAGTACTTC. Its protein product is CSASGGAQETQYF.

The chain couples TRBV29-1 to TRBJ2-1; 8 bases agree with TRBD2. V lost 3 bases and J lost 5; bases outside the gene matches: 6. There are 14 residues in the CDR3. Germline CDR1 and CDR2: SQVTM and ANQGSEA. The CDR3 DNA is TGCAGCGTTGACCGCAGCGGGAGTGACAATGAGCAGTTCTTC. Its translation is CSVDRSGSDNEQFF.

This clonotype was counted a single time. The rearrangement uses TRBV20-1 and TRBJ2-1; 8 positions match TRBD1. V lost 0 bases to trimming and J lost 2 bases; unmatched junction nucleotides: 3. The germline CDR1 and CDR2 sequences are DFQATT and SNEGSKA (reference sequence). This CDR3 comprises 15 residues. The CDR3 spells CSARDDRGTYNEQFF. The CDR3 nucleotides are TGCAGTGCTAGAGACGACAGGGGAACCTACAATGAGCAGTTCTTC.

This clonotype was observed a few times. The chain joins TRBV3-1 to TRBJ1-1; a weak D match, TRBD1 (5 bases). Trimming removed 1 base from V and 4 bases from J, with 10 bases in between. CDR1 is LGHDT and CDR2 is YNNKEL in the germline V gene (reference sequence). The CDR3 has 14 amino acids. The DNA of the CDR3 is TGTGCCAGCAGCCAAGTGCAGGGTTTCACTGAAGCTTTCTTT. Translation: CASSQVQGFTEAFF.

With regard to this clonotype: A read error may be the cause here, since a much bigger clone is one base away. The V and J genes are TRBV6-8 and TRBJ1-2; the D is unclear. The CDR3 length is 12 residues. V was shortened by 5 bases and J by 8 bases, with 12 bases between the two germline ends. Germline assignment: CDR1 MNHGY and CDR2 SAAAGT. The CDR3 spells CASSHPRMGYTF. The CDR3 DNA is TGTGCCAGCAGTCACCCACGGATGGGCTACACCTTC.

This clonotype was observed many times. J is TRBJ2-1 and V is TRBV18; 7 bases agree with TRBD1. The CDR3 loop spans 17 amino acids. Per the germline V gene, CDR1 is KGHSH and CDR2 is LQKENI. V trimming: 3 bases; J trimming: 5 bases; junction bases outside the gene matches: 13. CDR3 protein: CASSPTSGDSYHNEQFF. Written as DNA, the CDR3 is TGTGCCAGCTCACCGACCTCCGGGGACAGTTATCACAATGAGCAGTTCTTC.

Worth noting for this clonotype: This may be a read error, as it is one base from a much larger clone. J is TRBJ2-1 and V is TRBV11-2; D gene uncertain. The length of the CDR3 is 14 residues. Germline lookup yields CDR1 SGHAT and CDR2 FQNNGV. V was pared by 0 bases and J by 12 bases, with 15 bases between. The CDR3 DNA follows: TGTGCCAGCAGCTTAGAGGGTCAGACAATGGGGCAGTTCTTC. Its protein is CASSLEGQTMGQFF. Full variable domain (outside the CDR3, taken from reference TRBV11-2 and TRBJ2-1): EAGVAQSPRYKIIEKRQSVAFWCNPISGHATLYWYQQILGQGPKLLIQFQNNGVVDDSQLPKDRFSAERLKGVDSTLKIQPAKLEDSAVYLCASSLEGQTMGQFFGPGTRLTVL.

The V call is TRBV20-1, the J call TRBJ2-5, with TRBD2 matching over 8 bases. V shed 1 base, J shed 11 bases, and the junction held 18 bases outside the gene matches. The CDR3 is 16 residues long. Germline V gene sequence: CDR1 DFQATT, CDR2 SNEGSKA (reference sequence). CDR3 region: CSARVAGGFSYNGQYF. CDR3 DNA sequence: TGCAGTGCTAGAGTGGCGGGGGGCTTCTCCTACAATGGGCAGTACTTC.